These 19 T cell receptor beta chains share one sample of origin, sequenced in a study of Ad26.COV2.S vaccination and SARS-CoV-2 variants. Sequenced by immunoSEQ multiplex PCR; TCRdb stores in-frame clones only, minus some. The sample lists hundreds of thousands of clones; roughly 90% were seen once. Treatment defined: over 15 received Ad26.COV2.S at low or high dose, single or two shots; about 5 received placebo; per-sample allocation not given. Following the first vaccine or placebo injection, samples were taken on day 63. The specimen was peripheral blood, collected in a trial of Ad26.COV2.S vaccine versus placebo. The receptors were sampled from a person between 18 and 59 years old who received the Ad26.COV2.S COVID-19 vaccine or a placebo.

The chain uses TRBV3-1 (or the pseudogene TRBV3-2) and TRBJ1-5, with 8 bases matching TRBD1. The CDR3 is 14 amino acids. The V segment lost 1 base and the J segment 6 bases; nucleotides outside the gene matches: 2. Germline V gene sequence: CDR1 LGHDT, CDR2 YNNKEL (reference sequence). CDR3 region: CASSQGGTGQPQHF. In DNA, the CDR3 is TGTGCCAGCAGCCAAGGTGGGACAGGTCAGCCCCAGCATTTT.

Written as DNA, the CDR3 is TGTGCCTGCGGGAGTTTTGAGCAGTTCTTC. Residues: CACGSFEQFF. This sequence joins TRBV30 and TRBJ2-1; D is perhaps TRBD2 (6 bases). Germline V gives CDR1 GTSNPN, CDR2 SVGIG (reference sequence). The V end lost 6 bases, the J end lost 9 bases, and 9 bases lay between the germline ends. The CDR3 contains 10 residues.

The rearrangement joins TRBV19 to TRBJ2-1; D might be TRBD1 or TRBD2, each matching 6 bases. The CDR3 runs 15 residues. The germline V gene has CDR1 LNHDA and CDR2 SQIVND (reference sequence). V dropped 7 bases and J dropped 1 base, with 14 bases sitting between them. DNA for the CDR3: TGTGCCAGTAAGCCGGGGGCCCTATCCTACAATGAGCAGTTCTTC. Its translation: CASKPGALSYNEQFF.

The chain uses TRBV7-9 and TRBJ2-6, with D maybe TRBD2 (6 bases). V was trimmed by 9 bases and J by 1 base, leaving 10 bases between them. The CDR3 is 14 residues long. In germline, CDR1 is SEHNR, CDR2 FQNEAQ (reference sequence). The CDR3 region is CASHSGSGANVLTF. CDR3 nucleotide sequence: TGTGCCAGTCATAGCGGTTCTGGGGCCAACGTCCTGACTTTC.

As regards this clone: Other DNA sequences within the sample encode an identical CDR3. The chain couples TRBV6-5 to TRBJ2-1; D unresolved. This CDR3 comprises 11 residues. The germline V gene encodes CDR1 MNHEY and CDR2 SVGAGI. Trimming left V 5 bases short and J 4 bases short, with 3 bases between. The DNA for the CDR3 is TGTGCCAGCAGTCGTTACAATGAGCAGTTCTTC. This sequence encodes CASSRYNEQFF.

The chain joins TRBV6-5 to TRBJ2-7, with 7 positions matching TRBD1. Germline V gives CDR1 MNHEY, CDR2 SVGAGI. Trimming removed 7 bases from V and 3 bases from J; junction bases left unmatched: 12. The CDR3 runs to 15 residues. CDR3 nucleotides: TGTGCCAGCATCCGTCACCCGGGACAGAGCTACGAGCAGTACTTC. Protein: CASIRHPGQSYEQYF.

This rearrangement joins TRBV6-5 to TRBJ2-1, with D possibly matching TRBD2 (7 bases). The CDR3 is 16 amino acids. The V end lost 4 bases, the J end lost 6 bases, and 19 bases lay between the germline ends. Per germline, CDR1 MNHEY and CDR2 SVGAGI. CDR3 sequence: CASSSAGGGAGNEQFF. The CDR3, as DNA: TGTGCCAGCAGTTCCGCTGGAGGGGGGGCCGGCAATGAGCAGTTCTTC.

The V call is TRBV5-5, the J call TRBJ1-1; D remains ambiguous. V lost 4 bases, J lost 1 base, and 8 bases lay in between. The CDR3 is 13 residues long. Germline-derived CDR1 and CDR2 are SGHKS and YYEKEE (reference sequence). The CDR3 DNA follows: TGTGCCAGCAGCCCCTTCCCGAACACTGAAGCTTTCTTT. Translated, it gives CASSPFPNTEAFF.

The chain has TRBV7-2 and TRBJ2-4; 9 nucleotides agree with TRBD1. With 1 base clipped from V and 0 bases from J, the junction kept 1 base outside the gene matches. CDR1 is SGHTA and CDR2 is FQGNSA in the germline V gene. The CDR3 length is 16 residues. CDR3 nucleotide sequence: TGTGCCAGCAGCTTAGTACAGGGGGCAGCCAAAAACATTCAGTACTTC. Protein sequence: CASSLVQGAAKNIQYF.

The CDR3 region is CASSEAGVSTDTQYF. The CDR3 coding sequence is TGTGCCAGCAGTGAAGCGGGGGTTAGCACAGATACGCAGTATTTT. The J gene is TRBJ2-3, the V gene TRBV6-4; 8 nucleotides agree with TRBD2. V was clipped by 3 bases and J by 0 bases; unmatched bases: 2. CDR3 length: 15 residues. Per the germline V gene, CDR1 is MRHNA and CDR2 is SNTAGT.

The chain joins TRBV15 to TRBJ1-2; D is uncertain. Germline V gives CDR1 LNHNV, CDR2 YYDKDF (reference sequence). The CDR3 contains 14 residues. V dropped 4 bases and J dropped 4 bases, with 13 bases sitting between them. For the CDR3, the DNA is TGTGCCACCAGCAAGGAGGCCCAAGGCTATGGCTACACCTTC. This encodes CATSKEAQGYGYTF.

This sequence joins TRBV7-3 and TRBJ2-7; D is possibly TRBD1 (6 bases). Deletions cut 6 bases from V and 2 bases from J, with 14 bases between. The CDR3 has 14 amino acids. Looked up from germline, CDR1 is SGHTA and CDR2 is FQGTGA. For the CDR3, the DNA is TGTGCCAGCAGTCCCCCAGGGGTACCCTACGAGCAGTACTTC. It is translated as CASSPPGVPYEQYF. Full variable domain (missing parts from reference TRBV7-3 and TRBJ2-7): GAGVSQTPSNKVTEKGKYVELRCDPISGHTALYWYRQSLGQGPEFLIYFQGTGAADDSGLPNDRFFAVRPEGSVSTLKIQRTERGDSAVYLCASSPPGVPYEQYFGPGTRLTVT.

This chain's CDR3 is CASSEVVGRTDTQYF. CDR3 sequence (DNA): TGTGCCAGCAGTGAAGTTGTGGGAAGGACAGATACGCAGTATTTT. The chain links TRBV6-1 to TRBJ2-3; the D is unclear. Germline V gives CDR1 MNHNS, CDR2 SASEGT. Trimming took off 1 base at V and 3 bases at J, with 11 bases between the two ends. The CDR3 loop spans 15 amino acids.

This chain joins TRBV6-6 and TRBJ1-1; 7 nucleotides agree with TRBD1. The germline CDR1 and CDR2 sequences are MNHNY and SVGAGI (reference sequence). This CDR3 comprises 11 residues. V dropped 6 bases and J dropped 8; count of bases not matched to a gene: 3. The CDR3 coding sequence is TGTGCCAGCAGGAGGGGGCGAGAAGCTTTCTTT. Its protein is CASRRGREAFF.

A single count supports this clone. This chain uses TRBV24-1 with TRBJ2-5; 11 bases fit TRBD1. The germline V gene encodes CDR1 KGHDR and CDR2 SFDVKD. Trimming cost V 4 bases and J 4 bases; bases outside gene matches: 7. The CDR3 contains 16 residues. The CDR3 protein is CATSDTGTGGRETQYF. The CDR3 bases are TGTGCCACCAGTGACACCGGGACAGGGGGTCGAGAGACCCAGTACTTC.

The chain has TRBV18 and TRBJ1-2; 9 positions agree with TRBD1. This CDR3 contains 17 residues. The V and J ends lost 2 bases and 4 bases, in that order; junction bases with no gene match: 11. Germline assignment: CDR1 KGHSH and CDR2 LQKENI. The CDR3 DNA follows: TGTGCCAGCTCACCATGGACAGGGGTCGAAATGGGCTATGGCTACACCTTC. Translation gives CASSPWTGVEMGYGYTF.

This clone showed up just once. The rearrangement uses TRBV6-5 and TRBJ1-2; TRBD1 matches at 10 bases. This CDR3 comprises 14 residues. From germline, CDR1 is MNHEY and CDR2 SVGAGI. J lost 0 bases, V lost 6 bases, and 1 base had no gene match. The CDR3 sequence is CASRGQGPNYGYTF. CDR3 in DNA: TGTGCCAGCAGGGGACAGGGGCCTAACTATGGCTACACCTTC.

This chain connects TRBV19 to TRBJ2-2; D not certain. The germline gives CDR1 LNHDA, CDR2 SQIVND (reference sequence). There are 13 residues in the CDR3. V was trimmed by 2 bases and J by 5 bases, leaving 6 bases between them. CDR3 protein: CASSIILTGELFF. CDR3 coding DNA: TGTGCCAGTAGTATAATTTTGACCGGGGAGCTGTTTTTT.

The table lists this clone with a count of one. The V call is TRBV11-3, the J call TRBJ2-3; no clear D. The CDR3 has 13 residues. From germline, CDR1 is SGHNT and CDR2 YENEEA. Trimming pared 2 bases from V and 10 bases from J, leaving 13 bases between. The CDR3 spells CASSLMWLEAQYF. The DNA for the CDR3 is TGTGCCAGCAGCTTAATGTGGCTCGAGGCGCAGTATTTT.